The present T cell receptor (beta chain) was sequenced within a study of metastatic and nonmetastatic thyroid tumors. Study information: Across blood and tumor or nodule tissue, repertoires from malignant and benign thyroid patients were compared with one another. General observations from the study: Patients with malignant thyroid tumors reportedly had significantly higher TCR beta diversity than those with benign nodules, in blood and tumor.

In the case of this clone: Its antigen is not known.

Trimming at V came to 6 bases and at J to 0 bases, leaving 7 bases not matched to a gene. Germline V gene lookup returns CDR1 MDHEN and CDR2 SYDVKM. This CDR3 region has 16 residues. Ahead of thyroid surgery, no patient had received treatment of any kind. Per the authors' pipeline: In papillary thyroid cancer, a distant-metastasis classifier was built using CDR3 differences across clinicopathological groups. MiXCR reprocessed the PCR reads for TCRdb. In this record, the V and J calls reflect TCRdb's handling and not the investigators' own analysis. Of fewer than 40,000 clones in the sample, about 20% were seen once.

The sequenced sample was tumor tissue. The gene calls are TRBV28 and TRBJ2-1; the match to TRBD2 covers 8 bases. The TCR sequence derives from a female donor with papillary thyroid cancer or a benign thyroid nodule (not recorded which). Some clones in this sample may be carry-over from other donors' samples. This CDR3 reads CASSLEAGGSYNEQFF. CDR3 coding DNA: TGTGCCAGCAGCTTAGAGGCGGGGGGCTCCTACAATGAGCAGTTCTTC. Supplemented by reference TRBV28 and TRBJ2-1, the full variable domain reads DVKVTQSSRYLVKRTGEKVFLECVQDMDHENMFWYRQDPGLGLRLIYFSYDVKMKEKGDIPEGYSVSREKKERFSLILESASTNQTSMYLCASSLEAGGSYNEQFFGPGTRLTVL.